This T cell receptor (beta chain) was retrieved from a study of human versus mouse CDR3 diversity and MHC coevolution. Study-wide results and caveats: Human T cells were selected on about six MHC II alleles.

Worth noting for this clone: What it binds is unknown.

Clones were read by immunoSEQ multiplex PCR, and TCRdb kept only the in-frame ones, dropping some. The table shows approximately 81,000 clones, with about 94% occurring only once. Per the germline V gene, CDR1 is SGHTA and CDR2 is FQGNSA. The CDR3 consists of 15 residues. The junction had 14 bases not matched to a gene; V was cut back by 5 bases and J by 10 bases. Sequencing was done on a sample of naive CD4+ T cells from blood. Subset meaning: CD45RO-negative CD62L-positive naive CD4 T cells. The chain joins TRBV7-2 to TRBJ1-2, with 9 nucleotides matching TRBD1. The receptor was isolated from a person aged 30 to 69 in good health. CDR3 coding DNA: TGTGCCAGCAGCCCTCCGGGACAGGGATTATATAACTACACCTTC. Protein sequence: CASSPPGQGLYNYTF. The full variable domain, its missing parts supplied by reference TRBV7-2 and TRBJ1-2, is GAGVSQSPSNKVTEKGKDVELRCDPISGHTALYWYRQSLGQGLEFLIYFQGNSAPDKSGLPSDRFSAERTGGSVSTLTIQRTQQEDSAVYLCASSPPGQGLYNYTFGSGTRLTVV.